The 28 T cell receptor beta chains below come from one sample, sequenced in a study of sequential checkpoint blockade in melanoma. Treatment reported: randomized to nivolumab then ipilimumab (arm A) or the reverse (arm B). Sequencing used immunoSEQ multiplex PCR; TCRdb keeps in-frame clones, though not all of them. The table lists just over 15,000 clones, 77% of them singletons. The material was CD8+ T cells sorted from blood (inferred from file names), obtained from a patient given nivolumab and ipilimumab in sequence. The receptors come from a human donor with melanoma.

The CDR3 DNA follows: TGTGCCAGCAGTTTATCGAAGGGGGCCGGGGAGCTGTTTTTT. Translating it yields CASSLSKGAGELFF. J is TRBJ2-2 and V is TRBV27, with D possibly TRBD1 on 6 matching bases. Germline V gene sequence: CDR1 MNHEY, CDR2 SMNVEV (reference sequence). The CDR3 runs to 14 residues. Trimming shortened V by 0 bases and J by 6 bases, and 8 bases separated the two germline ends.

The CDR3 is CASSLTRTPYEQYF. In DNA, the CDR3 is TGTGCCAGCAGTTTAACTCGGACACCCTACGAGCAGTACTTC. J is TRBJ2-7 and V is TRBV28; maybe TRBD1 (5 bases). The germline V and J ends were trimmed by 2 bases and 2 bases, with 10 bases remaining between them. The germline V gene encodes CDR1 MDHEN and CDR2 SYDVKM. This CDR3 is 14 amino acids long.

This clone was seen a handful of times. CDR3 bases: TGTGCCAGCAGCGTAGGTAGTAGTGGAGATACGCAGTATTTT. This translates into CASSVGSSGDTQYF. This chain links TRBV9 with TRBJ2-3, with no clear D. CDR1 SGDLS and CDR2 YYNGEE come from the germline V gene. Trimming cost V 0 bases and J 5 bases, with 10 bases left between them. CDR3 length: 14 residues.

V is TRBV19 and J is TRBJ2-1, with TRBD2 matching 10 bases. The V gene end was trimmed by 7 bases and the J gene end by 4 bases; junction bases not matched to a gene: 4. Germline CDR1 reads LNHDA; CDR2 reads SQIVND (reference sequence). The CDR3 loop spans 14 amino acids. CDR3 sequence (DNA): TGTGCCAGTAAAACTAGCGGGGTTTACAATGAGCAGTTCTTC. It encodes CASKTSGVYNEQFF.

This clone was recorded once. This chain joins TRBV11-2 and TRBJ2-7; no clear D. Deletions cut 5 bases from V and 2 bases from J, with 10 bases between. CDR1 is SGHAT and CDR2 is FQNNGV in the germline V gene. The CDR3 has 13 amino acids. The CDR3 loop is CASSISGTYEQYF. CDR3 coding DNA: TGTGCCAGCAGCATTTCGGGTACCTACGAGCAGTACTTC.

This chain joins TRBV19 and TRBJ2-1; TRBD2 is a possible D gene (6 bases). The CDR3 totals 15 residues. Germline CDR1 LNHDA, CDR2 SQIVND (reference sequence). Trimming pared 7 bases from V and 4 bases from J, leaving 17 bases between. The DNA of the CDR3 is TGTGCCAGTATTATGGGGTCTAGCGAATACAATGAGCAGTTCTTC. Translation gives CASIMGSSEYNEQFF.

The V call is TRBV12-5, the J call TRBJ2-7; 11 nucleotides agree with TRBD2. In germline, CDR1 is LGHNT, CDR2 FRNRAP. CDR3 length equals 16 residues. V was clipped by 5 bases and J by 0 bases; unmatched bases: 6. The CDR3 DNA reads as TGTGCTAGTGGTCCGAGTCTAGCGGGGGGCTCCTACGAGCAGTACTTC. This codes for CASGPSLAGGSYEQYF.

This clone is large in the sample. CDR3 sequence reads: CASSPYTNTEAFF. CDR3 DNA sequence: TGTGCCAGCAGCCCTTACACGAACACTGAAGCTTTCTTT. The rearrangement joins TRBV5-5 to TRBJ1-1; D gene ambiguous. CDR3 length: 13 residues. V was shortened by 4 bases and J by 1 base, with 8 bases between the two germline ends. The germline V gene has CDR1 SGHKS and CDR2 YYEKEE (reference sequence).

The chain links TRBV5-1 to TRBJ1-2, with 8 nucleotides matching TRBD1. Germline lookup yields CDR1 SGHRS and CDR2 YFSETQ. The CDR3 contains 16 residues. Unmatched junction bases numbered 14, after V lost 4 bases and J lost 6 bases. The CDR3 loop reads CASSPLGTGEEDGYTF. CDR3 sequence (DNA): TGCGCCAGCAGCCCCCTCGGGACAGGAGAGGAGGATGGCTACACCTTC.

The chain recombines TRBV27 with TRBJ2-2; D ambiguous. Germline assignment: CDR1 MNHEY and CDR2 SMNVEV (reference sequence). V was cut by 7 bases and J by 0 bases, with 12 bases left in between. The CDR3 sequence is 15 residues long. The CDR3 DNA sequence: TGTGCCAGCATGGTTTTCAGAACGAACACCGGGGAGCTGTTTTTT. Protein product: CASMVFRTNTGELFF.

The chain employs TRBV5-5 and TRBJ1-1, with D unclear. This CDR3 comprises 15 residues. Per the germline V gene, CDR1 is SGHKS and CDR2 is YYEKEE (reference sequence). The V end was cut by 2 bases, the J end by 3 bases, with 14 bases between. The CDR3 region has the DNA TGTGCCAGCAGCTTAGTGGGGAGAGGTGACACTGAAGCTTTCTTT. Its protein product is CASSLVGRGDTEAFF.

The V gene is TRBV9, the J gene TRBJ2-3, with unresolved D. Germline V gene data show CDR1 as SGDLS and CDR2 as YYNGEE. Trimming shortened V by 4 bases and J by 3 bases, and 9 bases separated the two germline ends. The CDR3 contains 13 residues. CDR3 nucleotides: TGTGCCAGCAGCCCTTATATTACAGATACGCAGTATTTT. It is translated as CASSPYITDTQYF.

This clone came up a few times. The J gene is TRBJ2-7, the V gene TRBV7-9; 9 bases align to TRBD2. Germline V gene data show CDR1 as SEHNR and CDR2 as FQNEAQ (reference sequence). The CDR3 length is 15 residues. J was trimmed by 4 bases and V by 5 bases; bases with no gene match: 9. CDR3 protein: CASSPRASGDYEQYF. The CDR3 region has the DNA TGTGCCAGCAGCCCCCGGGCTAGCGGGGATTACGAGCAGTACTTC. The variable domain in full, with the rest retrieved from reference TRBV7-9 and TRBJ2-7, is DTGVSQNPRHKITKRGQNVTFRCDPISEHNRLYWYRQTLGQGPEFLTYFQNEAQLEKSRLLSDRFSAERPKGSFSTLEIQRTEQGDSAMYLCASSPRASGDYEQYFGPGTRLTVT.

The CDR3 region has the DNA TGTGCCAGCAGGACGCCAGGGGAAGACTACGAGCAGTACTTC. Its translation is CASRTPGEDYEQYF. The genes are TRBV7-6 and TRBJ2-5; weak D call: TRBD1 (6 bases). The DNA end lines up better with TRBJ2-7; the J call may be wrong. CDR3 length: 14 residues. Germline loops: CDR1 SGHVS, CDR2 FNYEAQ.

CDR3 sequence reads: CSAIDRGHNYGYTF. The CDR3 bases are TGCAGCGCCATCGACAGGGGGCATAACTATGGCTACACCTTC. This chain uses TRBV29-1 with TRBJ1-2; TRBD1 aligns across 10 bases. V shed 7 bases and J 1 base; nucleotides not matched to a gene: 6. This CDR3 region has 14 residues. CDR1 is SQVTM and CDR2 is ANQGSEA in the germline V gene.

J is TRBJ2-7 and V is TRBV11-2; D may be TRBD1 (6 bases). V was clipped by 2 bases and J by 2 bases, with 13 bases between them. Germline loops: CDR1 SGHAT, CDR2 FQNNGV. This CDR3 is built from 15 residues. CDR3 in DNA: TGTGCCAGCAGCTTAAATGGGGGCCGTGCCTACGAGCAGTACTTC. It codes for CASSLNGGRAYEQYF.

The chain links TRBV4-3 to TRBJ1-4; TRBD1 aligns across 8 bases. V lost 3 bases, J lost 7 bases, and 4 bases stayed unmatched. The CDR3 sequence is 14 residues long. Germline values: CDR1 LGHNA, CDR2 YSLEER. The CDR3 sequence is CASSHSGGGEKLFF. Here the CDR3 DNA reads TGCGCCAGCAGCCACTCAGGGGGCGGTGAAAAACTGTTTTTT.

This clone has only a few counts. V usage is TRBV7-9 and J usage is TRBJ2-7, with TRBD1 as a possible D gene (6 bases). Looked up from germline, CDR1 is SEHNR and CDR2 is FQNEAQ (reference sequence). Between the trimmed V and J ends, which lost 5 bases and 4 bases, there was a span of 15 bases. CDR3 length: 14 residues. The CDR3 reads CASSPRGNTYEQYF. The CDR3 DNA follows: TGTGCCAGCAGCCCAAGGGGGAACACATACGAGCAGTACTTC.

The rearrangement links TRBV29-1 to TRBJ1-1; no clear D. Trimming removed 7 bases at V and 3 bases at J, with 12 bases between. CDR1 is SQVTM, CDR2 ANQGSEA, per germline. The CDR3 spans 12 residues. The CDR3 DNA follows: TGCAGCGGGAGGGTTGGGGACACTGAAGCTTTCTTT. As protein: CSGRVGDTEAFF. Using reference TRBV29-1 and TRBJ1-1 for the parts outside the CDR3, the full variable domain is SAVISQKPSRDICQRGTSLTIQCQVDSQVTMMFWYRQQPGQSLTLIATANQGSEATYESGFVIDKFPISRPNLTFSTLTVSNMSPEDSSIYLCSGRVGDTEAFFGQGTRLTVV.

The genes are TRBV27 and TRBJ1-5; perhaps TRBD1 as D (6 bases). Germline V gene sequence: CDR1 MNHEY, CDR2 SMNVEV (reference sequence). Trimming stripped 6 bases from V and 7 bases from J, with 10 bases between. The CDR3 is 12 amino acids. The CDR3 sequence is CASSQQGQPQHF. CDR3 DNA sequence: TGTGCCAGCAGCCAACAGGGCCAGCCCCAGCATTTT.

The chain links TRBV13 to TRBJ2-7; possible D gene TRBD1, 6 bases. V was trimmed by 5 bases and J by 0 bases, leaving 14 bases between them. From germline, CDR1 is PRHDT and CDR2 FYEKMQ (reference sequence). The CDR3 sequence is 15 residues long. The CDR3 spells CASSLGQSDSYEQYF. CDR3 in DNA: TGTGCCAGCAGCCTGGGACAATCCGACTCCTACGAGCAGTACTTC.

The chain uses TRBV6-1 and TRBJ2-1; D is perhaps TRBD1 (6 bases). The CDR3 length is 14 residues. Trimming took off 6 bases at V and 5 bases at J, with 14 bases between the two ends. CDR1 is MNHNS and CDR2 is SASEGT in the germline V gene. CDR3 nucleotide sequence: TGTGCCAGCAGAGTCAGGGGTTCCCACAATGAGCAGTTCTTC. Residues: CASRVRGSHNEQFF.

This clone came up a few times. The rearrangement uses TRBV5-1 and TRBJ2-3; maybe TRBD2 (6 bases). The V end lost 2 bases, the J end lost 4 bases, and 11 bases lay between the germline ends. CDR1 is SGHRS and CDR2 is YFSETQ in the germline V gene. The CDR3 is 14 residues long. CDR3 DNA sequence: TGCGCCAGCAGCTTTAGCTGGGGGGCAGATACGCAGTATTTT. Its translation is CASSFSWGADTQYF.

The V call is TRBV4-2, the J call TRBJ2-7; D unclear. The CDR3 is 13 residues long. Germline-derived CDR1 and CDR2 are LGHNA and YNFKEQ. V was pared by 4 bases and J by 6 bases, with 13 bases between. CDR3 DNA sequence: TGTGCCAGCAGCCCAGCATGGAGTGGCGAGCAGTACTTC. It is translated as CASSPAWSGEQYF.

The chain carries TRBV9 and TRBJ2-5, with 9 bases lining up with TRBD1. The CDR3 has 16 amino acids. The trim removed 3 bases at V and 4 bases at J, leaving 10 bases unmatched. Germline-derived CDR1 and CDR2 are SGDLS and YYNGEE. CDR3 region: CASSAGTGFGRETQYF. In DNA, the CDR3 is TGTGCCAGCAGCGCCGGGACAGGGTTCGGTCGAGAGACCCAGTACTTC.

The chain recombines TRBV5-1 with TRBJ2-5, with D possibly being TRBD2 (6 bases). The J call may not be correct, given that the DNA end is closer to TRBJ2-7. CDR3 size: 13 residues. Germline V gives CDR1 SGHRS, CDR2 YFSETQ. The CDR3 nucleotides read TGCGCCAGCAGCGGGACTTTTCTATCCGAGCAGTACTTC. This translates into CASSGTFLSEQYF.

V gene TRBV9 combines with J gene TRBJ2-3; 8 bases map to TRBD1. This CDR3 has 14 residues. Germline assignment: CDR1 SGDLS and CDR2 YYNGEE. Trimming cost V 3 bases and J 6 bases; bases outside gene matches: 6. This chain's CDR3 is CASSATGGRDTQYF. The CDR3 nucleotides are TGTGCCAGCAGCGCCACAGGGGGGAGGGATACGCAGTATTTT.

This sequence joins TRBV5-6 and TRBJ1-6, with D tentatively TRBD1 (5 bases). Germline V lookup: CDR1 SGHDT, CDR2 YYEEEE. Trimming pared 1 base from V and 4 bases from J, leaving 9 bases between. The CDR3 has 15 residues. As DNA, the CDR3 is TGTGCCAGCAGCTTGAGCGGGGGTTATAATTCACCCCTCCACTTT. Translation gives CASSLSGGYNSPLHF.